These 2 T cell receptor beta chains were all obtained from the same sample, sequenced in a study of blood T cell repertoires in COVID-19 (dated by TCRdb to the early 2020s). The library was generated by the immunoSEQ multiplex PCR assay. Held by TCRdb, this immuneACCESS table contains in-frame sequences only and omits some clones. Under half of the omission traces to an unresolved V gene where checked; the cause of the rest is unknown. Here the sample has 300,000 or so clones; about 89% occur a single time. About 6% of the sample is in the top ten clones. Sequenced material: peripheral blood. These receptors were collected from a man aged 18 to 35 who had recovered from COVID-19.

The chain joins TRBV6-2 or TRBV6-3 to TRBJ1-5; 9 nucleotides match TRBD1. Looked up from germline, CDR1 is MNHEY and CDR2 is SVGEGT. The CDR3 extends over 17 amino acids. Trimming cost V 2 bases and J 4 bases; bases outside gene matches: 9. Written as DNA, the CDR3 is TGTGCCAGCAGTTACCTCCCGGGACAGGGTCGGAATCAGCCCCAGCATTTT. It translates to CASSYLPGQGRNQPQHF.

The V gene is TRBV7-8, the J gene TRBJ2-3, with 10 nucleotides matching TRBD2. Trimming cost V 3 bases and J 5 bases; bases outside gene matches: 5. CDR1 and CDR2 (germline): SGHVS, FQNEAQ. The CDR3 spans 15 residues. CDR3 protein: CASSLGLAGVDTQYF. The DNA for the CDR3 is TGTGCCAGCAGCTTGGGTCTAGCGGGAGTAGATACGCAGTATTTT.